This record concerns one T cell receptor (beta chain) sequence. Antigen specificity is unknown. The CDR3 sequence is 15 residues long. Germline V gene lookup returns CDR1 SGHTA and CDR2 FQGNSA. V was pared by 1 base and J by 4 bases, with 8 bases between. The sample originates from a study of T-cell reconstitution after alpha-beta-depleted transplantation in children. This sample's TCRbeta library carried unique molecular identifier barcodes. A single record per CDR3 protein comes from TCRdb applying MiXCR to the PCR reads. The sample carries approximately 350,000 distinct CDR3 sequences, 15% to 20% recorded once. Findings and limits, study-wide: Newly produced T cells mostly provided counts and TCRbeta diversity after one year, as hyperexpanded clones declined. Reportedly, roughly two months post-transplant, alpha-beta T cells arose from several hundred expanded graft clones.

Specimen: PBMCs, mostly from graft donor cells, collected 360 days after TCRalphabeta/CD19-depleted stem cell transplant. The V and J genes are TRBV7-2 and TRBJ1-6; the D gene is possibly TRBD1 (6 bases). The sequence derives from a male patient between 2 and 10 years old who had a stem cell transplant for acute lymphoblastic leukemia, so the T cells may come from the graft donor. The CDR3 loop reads CASSLGRGYNSPLHF. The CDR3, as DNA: TGTGCCAGCAGCTTAGGCAGGGGTTATAATTCACCCCTCCACTTT.